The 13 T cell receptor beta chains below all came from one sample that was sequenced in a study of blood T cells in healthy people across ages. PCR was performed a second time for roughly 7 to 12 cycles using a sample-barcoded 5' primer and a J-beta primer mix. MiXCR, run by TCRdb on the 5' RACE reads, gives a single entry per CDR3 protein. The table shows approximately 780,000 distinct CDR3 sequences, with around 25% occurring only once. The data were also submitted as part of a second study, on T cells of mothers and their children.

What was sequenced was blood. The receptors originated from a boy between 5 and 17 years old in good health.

The CDR3 DNA sequence: TGTGCCAGCAGTTTGACCGGGACGGAAACTAACTATGGCTACACCTTC. Encoded protein: CASSLTGTETNYGYTF. This rearrangement joins TRBV12-3 or TRBV12-4 to TRBJ1-2, with D possibly TRBD1 on 5 matching bases. The V end was cut by 3 bases, the J end by 0 bases, with 14 bases between. This CDR3 is built from 16 residues.

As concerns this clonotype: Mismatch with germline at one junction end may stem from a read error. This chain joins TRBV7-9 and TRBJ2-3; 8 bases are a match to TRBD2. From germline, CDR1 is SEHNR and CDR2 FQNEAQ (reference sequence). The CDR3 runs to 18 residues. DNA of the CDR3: TGTGCCAGTAGCTTCCCGTCACTTAGCGGGGCCTTCGGGGATACGCAGTATTTT. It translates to CASSFPSLSGAFGDTQYF.

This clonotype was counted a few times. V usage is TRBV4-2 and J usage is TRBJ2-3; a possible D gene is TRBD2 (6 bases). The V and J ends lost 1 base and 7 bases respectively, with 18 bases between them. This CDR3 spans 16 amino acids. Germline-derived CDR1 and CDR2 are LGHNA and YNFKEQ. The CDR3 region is CASSQGGTGLSNTQYF. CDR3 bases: TGTGCCAGCAGCCAAGGGGGAACGGGACTGTCGAATACGCAGTATTTT.

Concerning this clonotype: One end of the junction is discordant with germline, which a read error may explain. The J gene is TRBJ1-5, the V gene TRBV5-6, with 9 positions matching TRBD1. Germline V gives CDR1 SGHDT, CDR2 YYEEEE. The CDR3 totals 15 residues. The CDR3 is CAGSLGQGTYQPQHF. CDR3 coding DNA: TGTGCCGGCAGCTTGGGACAGGGAACATATCAGCCCCAGCATTTT.

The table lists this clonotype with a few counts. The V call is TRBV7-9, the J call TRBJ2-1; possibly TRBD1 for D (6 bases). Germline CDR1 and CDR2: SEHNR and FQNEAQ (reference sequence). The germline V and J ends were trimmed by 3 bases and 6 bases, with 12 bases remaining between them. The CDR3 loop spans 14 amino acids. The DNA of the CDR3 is TGTGCCAGCAGCTTGTACAGGGTAGGCAATGAGCAGTTCTTC. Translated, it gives CASSLYRVGNEQFF.

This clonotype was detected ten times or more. CDR3 DNA sequence: TGTGCCAGCAGCCCGACGTCCGTCAGCTACGAGCAGTACTTC. It translates to CASSPTSVSYEQYF. The chain combines TRBV7-9 with TRBJ2-5, with D unresolved. The DNA end lines up better with TRBJ2-7; the J call may be wrong. From germline, CDR1 is SEHNR and CDR2 FQNEAQ (reference sequence). The CDR3 is 14 amino acids.

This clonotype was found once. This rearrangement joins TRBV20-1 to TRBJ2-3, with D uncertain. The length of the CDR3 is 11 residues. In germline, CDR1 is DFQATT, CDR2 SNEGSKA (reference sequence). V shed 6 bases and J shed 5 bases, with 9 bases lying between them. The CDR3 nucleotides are TGCAGTGCCGGACGAGTAGATACGCAGTATTTT. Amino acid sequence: CSAGRVDTQYF.

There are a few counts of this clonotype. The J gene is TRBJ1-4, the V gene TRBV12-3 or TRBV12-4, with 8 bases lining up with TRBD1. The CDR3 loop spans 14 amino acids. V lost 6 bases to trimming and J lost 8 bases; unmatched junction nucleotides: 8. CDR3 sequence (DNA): TGTGCCAGCAGCGGACAGGGACGGGGAGAAAAACTGTTTTTT. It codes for CASSGQGRGEKLFF.

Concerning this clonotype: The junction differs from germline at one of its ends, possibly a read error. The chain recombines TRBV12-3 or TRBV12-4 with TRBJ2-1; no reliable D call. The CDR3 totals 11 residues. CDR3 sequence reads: CATSSIYEQFF. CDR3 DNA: TGTGCCACCAGTAGTATCTATGAGCAGTTCTTC.

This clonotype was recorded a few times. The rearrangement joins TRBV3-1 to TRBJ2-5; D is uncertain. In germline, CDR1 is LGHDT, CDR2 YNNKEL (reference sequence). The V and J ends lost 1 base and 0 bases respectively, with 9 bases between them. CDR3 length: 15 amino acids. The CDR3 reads CASSQGGSYQETQYF. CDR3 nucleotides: TGTGCCAGCAGCCAAGGCGGCAGCTACCAAGAGACCCAGTACTTC.

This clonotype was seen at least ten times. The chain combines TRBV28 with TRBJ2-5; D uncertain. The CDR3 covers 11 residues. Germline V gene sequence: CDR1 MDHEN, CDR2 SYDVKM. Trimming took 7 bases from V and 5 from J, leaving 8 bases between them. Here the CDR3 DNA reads TGTGCCAGCACCCACGGGGAGACCCAGTACTTC. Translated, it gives CASTHGETQYF.

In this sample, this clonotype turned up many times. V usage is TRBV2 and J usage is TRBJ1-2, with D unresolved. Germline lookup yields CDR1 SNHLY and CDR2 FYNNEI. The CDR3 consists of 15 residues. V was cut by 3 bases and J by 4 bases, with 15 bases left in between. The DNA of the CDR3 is TGTGCCAGCAGTGATGGGCTTTCTGGAAGCTATGGCTACACCTTC. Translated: CASSDGLSGSYGYTF.

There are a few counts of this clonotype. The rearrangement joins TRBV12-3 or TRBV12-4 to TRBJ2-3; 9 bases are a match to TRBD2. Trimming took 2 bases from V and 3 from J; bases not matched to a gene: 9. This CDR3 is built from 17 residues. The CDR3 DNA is TGTGCCAGCAGTTTATGGCGGGGGGGCCAAGTAACAGATACGCAGTATTTT. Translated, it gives CASSLWRGGQVTDTQYF.